What follows are 18 T cell receptor beta chains derived from one specimen sequenced in a study of CD4 T cells in relation to SARS-CoV-2 and coronaviruses. The unexposed donors gave CD4+ T cells in about 2011-2019, prior to COVID-19. After roughly 9 days of culture, CD4+ T cells were isolated. Their cognate antigens are unknown. TCRdb keeps only in-frame clones here, not all; method: immunoSEQ multiplex PCR. The sample yields 25,000 to 30,000 clones, 65% to 80% seen once. The sequencing input was CD4+ T cells from PBMCs, cultured in vitro. Receptors originate from a human donor in good health.

This chain joins TRBV18 and TRBJ1-1; D may be TRBD1 (6 bases). Trimming took 3 bases from V and 7 from J, leaving 21 bases between them. The CDR3 is 16 amino acids. Per the germline V gene, CDR1 is KGHSH and CDR2 is LQKENI. The CDR3 DNA follows: TGTGCCAGCTCACCCAATCTAATTTCCAGGGGTGGTGAAGCTTTCTTT. It translates to CASSPNLISRGGEAFF.

The gene calls are TRBV18 and TRBJ2-3; 10 bases are shared with TRBD2. In germline, CDR1 is KGHSH, CDR2 LQKENI. The CDR3 sequence is 15 residues long. V was pared by 3 bases and J by 6 bases, with 6 bases of the junction left unmatched. DNA of the CDR3: TGTGCCAGCTCACCCCAGGGGACTAGCGTGGATACGCAGTATTTT. It encodes CASSPQGTSVDTQYF.

J is TRBJ1-6 and V is TRBV5-1; 12 nucleotides match TRBD1. Losses at the gene ends were 6 bases for V and 14 bases for J; bases not matched to a gene: 12. Germline CDR1 and CDR2: SGHRS and YFSETQ. The CDR3 covers 15 residues. CDR3 protein: CASTNSGTGGGTLHF. Here the CDR3 DNA reads TGCGCCAGCACCAACTCCGGGACAGGGGGCGGAACCCTCCACTTT.

The DNA of the CDR3 is TGTGCCAGTAGCCCAACCGGGACTCAGGGCATTCAGTACTTC. It translates to CASSPTGTQGIQYF. The chain links TRBV19 to TRBJ2-4; TRBD2 might be the D (6 bases). Germline V CDR1 and CDR2: LNHDA, SQIVND (reference sequence). With 6 bases removed from V and 9 bases from J, the gap between germline ends came to 18 bases. The CDR3 runs to 14 residues.

V is TRBV6-2 or TRBV6-3 and J is TRBJ2-2; 15 positions match TRBD2. Unmatched junction bases numbered 7, after V lost 5 bases and J lost 6 bases. The CDR3 totals 17 residues. CDR1 is MNHEY and CDR2 is SVGEGT in the germline V gene. CDR3 sequence: CASSDGTSGRSPGELFF. The DNA for the CDR3 is TGTGCCAGCAGTGACGGGACTAGCGGGAGGTCCCCCGGGGAGCTGTTTTTT.

This rearrangement joins TRBV7-3 to TRBJ2-3, with 8 bases matching TRBD2. V trimming: 5 bases; J trimming: 3 bases; junction bases outside the gene matches: 10. In germline, CDR1 is SGHTA, CDR2 FQGTGA. The CDR3 has 16 residues. This chain's CDR3 is CASSPIAGLSTDTQYF. CDR3 coding DNA: TGTGCCAGCAGCCCGATAGCGGGACTGTCAACAGATACGCAGTATTTT.

The chain links TRBV20-1 to TRBJ1-1; a weak D match, TRBD1 (6 bases). V was cut by 3 bases and J by 4 bases, with 15 bases left in between. The CDR3 is 14 residues long. Germline V lookup: CDR1 DFQATT, CDR2 SNEGSKA (reference sequence). The CDR3 is CSASGGRGATEAFF. The CDR3 bases are TGCAGTGCTAGTGGGGGGCGGGGGGCCACTGAAGCTTTCTTT.

This clone appeared a few times. The J gene is TRBJ2-2, the V gene TRBV10-3, with 14 bases fitting TRBD2. The V segment lost 11 bases and the J segment 7 bases; nucleotides outside the gene matches: 12. Germline CDR1 is ENHRY and CDR2 is SYGVKD. This CDR3 has 16 amino acids. The CDR3 coding sequence is TGTGCCGTTAAGCCCGGGACTAGCGGGGGAGACGGGGAGCTGTTTTTT. Translated: CAVKPGTSGGDGELFF.

A few counts support this clone. The chain combines TRBV5-1 with TRBJ2-5, with TRBD1 as a possible D gene (6 bases). Looked up from germline, CDR1 is SGHRS and CDR2 is YFSETQ. The length of the CDR3 is 17 residues. Trimming pared 0 bases from V and 0 bases from J, leaving 15 bases between. CDR3 sequence (DNA): TGCGCCAGCAGCTTGGCCCCAGGGGCGTCCAACCAAGAGACCCAGTACTTC. Protein: CASSLAPGASNQETQYF.

For the CDR3, the DNA is TGTGCCAGCAGCTTAGGCGACAGCTTTGAAGCTTTCTTT. It specifies CASSLGDSFEAFF. The V call is TRBV7-2, the J call TRBJ1-1, with D perhaps matching TRBD1 (5 bases). V lost 1 base to trimming and J lost 7 bases, with 10 bases between them. Germline V gene lookup returns CDR1 SGHTA and CDR2 FQGNSA. The CDR3 has 13 amino acids. Full variable domain (outside the CDR3, taken from reference TRBV7-2 and TRBJ1-1): GAGVSQSPSNKVTEKGKDVELRCDPISGHTALYWYRQSLGQGLEFLIYFQGNSAPDKSGLPSDRFSAERTGGSVSTLTIQRTQQEDSAVYLCASSLGDSFEAFFGQGTRLTVV.

The table lists this clone with a count of one. The V and J genes are TRBV16 and TRBJ1-3; D gene unclear. Germline CDR1 reads KGHSY; CDR2 reads FQNENV. This CDR3 comprises 14 residues. The V gene lost 2 bases and the J gene lost 0 bases, with 5 bases spanning the gap. The CDR3 sequence is CASSQSSSGNTIYF. The CDR3 DNA reads TGTGCCAGCAGCCAAAGTTCCTCTGGAAACACCATATATTTT.

This chain uses TRBV5-1 with TRBJ2-3; D is perhaps TRBD1 (6 bases). This CDR3 has 15 residues. V was shortened by 4 bases and J by 2 bases, with 14 bases between the two germline ends. Germline CDR1 SGHRS, CDR2 YFSETQ. CDR3 in amino acids: CASSRGTLNTDTQYF. In DNA, the CDR3 is TGCGCCAGCAGCAGAGGGACACTAAACACAGATACGCAGTATTTT.

This clone was detected once. The rearrangement links TRBV19 to TRBJ1-5; D not certain. Trimming took 3 bases from V and 10 from J, leaving 7 bases between them. This CDR3 has 11 amino acids. CDR1 and CDR2 (germline): LNHDA, SQIVND (reference sequence). The CDR3 DNA reads TGTGCCAGTAGTATGGCGGGACCCCAGCATTTT. Translated: CASSMAGPQHF.

The chain links TRBV5-1 to TRBJ2-3; no clear D. V was shortened by 3 bases and J by 2 bases, with 10 bases between the two germline ends. CDR1 and CDR2 (germline): SGHRS, YFSETQ. CDR3 length equals 14 residues. In DNA, the CDR3 is TGCGCCAGCAGCTCCCAATCGAACACAGATACGCAGTATTTT. It codes for CASSSQSNTDTQYF.

CDR3 in amino acids: CASSISRRTGELFF. CDR3 DNA: TGTGCCAGTAGTATATCCAGAAGGACCGGGGAGCTGTTTTTT. The V call is TRBV19, the J call TRBJ2-2; no clear D gene. Trimming shortened V by 2 bases and J by 5 bases, and 9 bases separated the two germline ends. The CDR3 is 14 amino acids. Per germline, CDR1 LNHDA and CDR2 SQIVND (reference sequence). The full variable domain, its missing parts supplied by reference TRBV19 and TRBJ2-2, is DGGITQSPKYLFRKEGQNVTLSCEQNLNHDAMYWYRQDPGQGLRLIYYSQIVNDFQKGDIAEGYSVSREKKESFPLTVTSAQKNPTAFYLCASSISRRTGELFFGEGSRLTVL.

The V gene is TRBV6-5, the J gene TRBJ1-3, with D unclear. Between the trimmed V and J ends, which lost 0 bases and 4 bases, there was a span of 10 bases. Per the germline V gene, CDR1 is MNHEY and CDR2 is SVGAGI. This CDR3 region has 15 residues. The CDR3 region has the DNA TGTGCCAGCAGTTACTCGAGGTACTCCGGAAACACCATATATTTT. Protein: CASSYSRYSGNTIYF.

This clone was found once. This CDR3 reads CASSSGTGWDQPQHF. CDR3 coding DNA: TGTGCCAGCAGTTCCGGGACAGGGTGGGATCAGCCCCAGCATTTT. This chain connects TRBV28 to TRBJ1-5, with 9 nucleotides matching TRBD1. The V gene's germline CDR1 is MDHEN and CDR2 SYDVKM. The J segment lost 5 bases and the V segment lost 4 bases, leaving 6 bases of the junction unmatched. The CDR3 contains 15 residues.

V is TRBV7-2 and J is TRBJ1-2; D gene unclear. Trimming cost V 1 base and J 8 bases, with 8 bases left between them. Germline V CDR1 and CDR2: SGHTA, FQGNSA. The CDR3 has 12 residues. CDR3 bases: TGTGCCAGCAGCTTAGATGGGCGCGGCTACACCTTC. Its protein is CASSLDGRGYTF.